The 26 T cell receptor beta chains in this list originate from one sample, sequenced in a study of molecular identifiers for immune sequencing clone quantification. Each CDR3 protein gets one entry after TCRdb re-called the PCR reads with MiXCR. This repertoire shows 460,000 or so distinct CDR3 sequences, around 23% found once; its top ten account for approximately 0.76%. Sequenced sample: naive CD8+ T cells from blood, with Jurkat cell RNA spiked in. Described subset: FACS-sorted CD8+CD4-CCR7+CD45RA+ naive T cells. The receptors were gathered from a human donor in good health. Some libraries in this study had Jurkat cell RNA spiked in.

This clonotype was seen a handful of times. The V and J genes are TRBV12-3 or TRBV12-4 and TRBJ2-5; no firm D call. The CDR3 totals 14 residues. Trimming stripped 5 bases from V and 7 bases from J, with 17 bases between. The CDR3 sequence is CASSPHLNRVTQYF. The CDR3 nucleotides are TGTGCCAGCAGTCCCCACCTCAATAGGGTGACCCAGTACTTC.

The rearrangement joins TRBV25-1 to TRBJ1-2; D gene unclear. The V and J ends lost 2 bases and 3 bases respectively, with 13 bases between them. CDR1 and CDR2 from the germline V gene are MGHDK and SYGVNS. The CDR3 has 15 residues. The CDR3 sequence: CASSEIGDNYYGYTF. For the CDR3, the DNA is TGTGCCAGCAGTGAAATAGGTGACAATTACTATGGCTACACCTTC.

This clonotype has ten or more counts. The chain combines TRBV11-1 with TRBJ2-3; 9 bases map to TRBD2. V shed 4 bases, J shed 5 bases, and the junction held 7 bases outside the gene matches. Germline CDR1 SGHAT, CDR2 FQDESV (reference sequence). This CDR3 spans 15 amino acids. CDR3 sequence reads: CASSYSGSSGDTQYF. The CDR3 nucleotides are TGTGCCAGCAGCTATAGCGGGAGTTCTGGAGATACGCAGTATTTT.

Ten or more counts support this clonotype. The CDR3 nucleotides are TGTGCCATCAGTGAGCCGGGGAAGAACACTGAAGCTTTCTTT. This encodes CAISEPGKNTEAFF. The chain employs TRBV10-3 and TRBJ1-1; no clear D gene. Trimming pared 2 bases from V and 1 base from J, leaving 8 bases between. This CDR3 is 14 amino acids long. Per the germline V gene, CDR1 is ENHRY and CDR2 is SYGVKD.

This clonotype showed up many times. The rearrangement joins TRBV7-6 to TRBJ2-5, with 7 bases lining up with TRBD1. The length of the CDR3 is 14 residues. Germline V lookup: CDR1 SGHVS, CDR2 FNYEAQ. The V segment lost 5 bases and the J segment 0 bases; nucleotides outside the gene matches: 3. In nucleotides, the CDR3 is TGTGCCAGCAGCCATCAGGGGGACCAAGAGACCCAGTACTTC. This gives the protein CASSHQGDQETQYF.

The V gene is TRBV9, the J gene TRBJ2-3, with D perhaps TRBD2 (7 bases). V lost 3 bases, J lost 2 bases, and 13 bases lay in between. CDR3 size: 15 residues. Germline assignment: CDR1 SGDLS and CDR2 YYNGEE. The CDR3 coding sequence is TGTGCCAGCAGCGGGGGGGGGGCCTTCACAGATACGCAGTATTTT. As protein: CASSGGGAFTDTQYF.

This clonotype showed up many times. The chain recombines TRBV7-2 with TRBJ2-7; D might be TRBD1 or TRBD2, each matching 5 bases. Trimming left V 5 bases short and J 2 bases short, with 16 bases between. Germline V gene sequence: CDR1 SGHTA, CDR2 FQGNSA. The CDR3 extends over 15 amino acids. The CDR3 protein is CASSIDGTRTYEQYF. DNA for the CDR3: TGTGCCAGCAGCATAGACGGGACGCGCACCTACGAGCAGTACTTC. The full variable domain, in which reference TRBV7-2 and TRBJ2-7 provide the parts outside the CDR3, is GAGVSQSPSNKVTEKGKDVELRCDPISGHTALYWYRQSLGQGLEFLIYFQGNSAPDKSGLPSDRFSAERTGGSVSTLTIQRTQQEDSAVYLCASSIDGTRTYEQYFGPGTRLTVT.

Points on this clonotype: A much larger clone is a single base away; this may be a read error. The chain joins TRBV12-5 to TRBJ2-3, with 7 bases aligning to TRBD2. The CDR3 has 16 residues. Germline CDR1 and CDR2: LGHNT and FRNRAP. The CDR3: CASVPEGLGVADMQYF. The DNA of the CDR3 is TGTGCTAGTGTCCCGGAAGGACTAGGTGTCGCAGATATGCAGTATTTT.

This clonotype was detected many times. The chain is built from TRBV6-6 and TRBJ2-3; no definite D call. Trimming took 6 bases from V and 0 from J, leaving 13 bases between them. This CDR3 contains 15 residues. Looked up from germline, CDR1 is MNHNY and CDR2 is SVGAGI (reference sequence). The CDR3 DNA reads as TGTGCCAGCAGCCCTCTCCACCCTAGCACAGATACGCAGTATTTT. Amino acids: CASSPLHPSTDTQYF.

This chain's CDR3 is CASSYGTGGGETQYF. The DNA for the CDR3 is TGTGCCAGCAGTTACGGGACAGGGGGGGGAGAGACCCAGTACTTC. The genes are TRBV6-5 and TRBJ2-5; TRBD1 agrees at 11 bases. Germline V CDR1 and CDR2: MNHEY, SVGAGI. Trimming removed 2 bases from V and 4 bases from J; junction bases left unmatched: 3. The CDR3 runs 15 residues.

This clonotype was found many times. The chain is built from TRBV30 and TRBJ1-2; TRBD1 might be the D (5 bases). Deletions cut 4 bases from V and 6 bases from J, with 12 bases between. Germline V lookup: CDR1 GTSNPN, CDR2 SVGIG (reference sequence). The CDR3 is 12 residues long. The CDR3 nucleotides are TGTGCCTGGAATTCGGGGACTGATGGCTACACCTTC. Translating gives CAWNSGTDGYTF.

In its sample, this clonotype was seen many times. The genes are TRBV6-2 or TRBV6-3 and TRBJ2-7, with D uncertain. Trimming removed 5 bases at V and 5 bases at J, with 19 bases between. The germline V gene encodes CDR1 MNHEY and CDR2 SVGEGT. The CDR3 has 15 amino acids. The CDR3 sequence is CASSLADAGRDEQYF. CDR3 nucleotide sequence: TGTGCCAGCAGTCTCGCGGATGCAGGTAGGGACGAGCAGTACTTC.

The rearrangement links TRBV20-1 to TRBJ1-3; a possible D gene is TRBD1 (6 bases). Germline V CDR1 and CDR2: DFQATT, SNEGSKA (reference sequence). V was cut by 5 bases and J by 6 bases, with 20 bases left in between. The CDR3 has 15 residues. The CDR3 region is CSAGKSRGVSNTIYF. The CDR3 nucleotides read TGCAGTGCTGGGAAGAGCAGGGGAGTATCAAACACCATATATTTT.

This clonotype turned up a few times. This chain uses TRBV6-6 with TRBJ1-1; D is ambiguous. Deletions cut 2 bases from V and 6 bases from J, with 13 bases between. Germline V CDR1 and CDR2: MNHNY, SVGAGI (reference sequence). The CDR3 length is 14 residues. The CDR3 nucleotides read TGTGCCAGCAGTTACGCACCTCTAGGCGCTGAAGCTTTCTTT. This translates into CASSYAPLGAEAFF.

This clonotype was seen at least ten times. The chain uses TRBV5-1 and TRBJ2-7; D is perhaps TRBD1 (5 bases). This CDR3 is built from 14 residues. Germline V gene sequence: CDR1 SGHRS, CDR2 YFSETQ. The V and J ends lost 3 bases and 5 bases respectively, with 15 bases between them. The chain's CDR3 is CASSYAGQGDEQYF. CDR3 DNA sequence: TGCGCCAGCAGCTACGCTGGGCAGGGTGACGAGCAGTACTTC.

Concerning this clonotype itself: Being one base from a much bigger clone, this may be a read error. V usage is TRBV12-3 or TRBV12-4 and J usage is TRBJ1-6; D not certain. The CDR3 covers 12 residues. For the CDR3, the DNA is TGTGCCAGCAGCCGCGATAATTCACCCCTCCGCTTT. It codes for CASSRDNSPLRF.

The CDR3 region is CASSVGAVGGDEQYF. The CDR3 DNA sequence: TGTGCCAGCAGCGTAGGGGCAGTCGGGGGAGACGAGCAGTACTTC. J is TRBJ2-7 and V is TRBV9, with a tentative D call TRBD2 (6 bases). Germline loops: CDR1 SGDLS, CDR2 YYNGEE. Deletions cut 0 bases from V and 5 bases from J, with 15 bases between. The CDR3 contains 15 residues.

This clonotype has a handful of counts. This chain links TRBV30 with TRBJ2-7, with TRBD2 matching 10 bases. The CDR3 has 15 residues. Germline CDR1 GTSNPN, CDR2 SVGIG (reference sequence). V lost 7 bases to trimming and J lost 6 bases; unmatched junction nucleotides: 15. CDR3 DNA sequence: TGTGCCTTCAATCTAGCGGGAGACAGTCTGATCGAGCAGTACTTC. Translation: CAFNLAGDSLIEQYF.

This clonotype was picked up a small number of times. The J gene is TRBJ2-2, the V gene TRBV12-3 or TRBV12-4; 9 bases are shared with TRBD1. This CDR3 is built from 14 residues. Trimming removed 6 bases from V and 3 bases from J; junction bases left unmatched: 2. This CDR3 is CASRGQGYTGELFF. The CDR3, as DNA: TGTGCCAGCAGAGGACAGGGGTACACCGGGGAGCTGTTTTTT.

The chain couples TRBV27 to TRBJ2-7; D is uncertain. Germline CDR1 is MNHEY and CDR2 is SMNVEV (reference sequence). Trimming took 1 base from V and 3 from J, leaving 10 bases between them. The CDR3 spans 14 residues. For the CDR3, the DNA is TGTGCCAGCAGTTTATACAACAACAACTACGAGCAGTACTTC. Protein: CASSLYNNNYEQYF.

This clonotype was recorded once. One end of the junction does not line up with germline, which may come from a read error. This sequence joins TRBV11-2 and TRBJ1-1, with TRBD1 identical over 9 bases. The CDR3 sequence is 13 residues long. Germline loops: CDR1 SGHAT, CDR2 FQNNGV. The CDR3 region is CASSRDRGGEALF. CDR3 DNA: TGTGCCAGCAGCAGAGACAGGGGGGGTGAAGCTCTCTTT. The full variable domain, with the rest looked up from reference TRBV11-2 and TRBJ1-1, is EAGVAQSPRYKIIEKRQSVAFWCNPISGHATLYWYQQILGQGPKLLIQFQNNGVVDDSQLPKDRFSAERLKGVDSTLKIQPAKLEDSAVYLCASSRDRGGEALFGQGTRLTVV.

The rearrangement uses TRBV7-6 and TRBJ2-3, with 8 bases identical to TRBD2. The junction had 7 bases not matched to a gene; V was cut back by 4 bases and J by 4 bases. Looked up from germline, CDR1 is SGHVS and CDR2 is FNYEAQ. CDR3 length equals 15 residues. CDR3: CASSYSGASADTQYF. CDR3 bases: TGTGCCAGCAGCTATAGCGGGGCTAGCGCAGATACGCAGTATTTT.

This clonotype showed up many times. V gene TRBV29-1 combines with J gene TRBJ1-1; perhaps TRBD1 as D (5 bases). Germline CDR1 and CDR2: SQVTM and ANQGSEA. The CDR3 covers 16 residues. V lost 0 bases to trimming and J lost 7 bases, with 21 bases between them. CDR3 sequence (DNA): TGCAGCGTTGAAGATGTCGGAGGAAAGGGGCTGGGTGAAGCTTTCTTT. Translating gives CSVEDVGGKGLGEAFF.

Comments on this clonotype: At one of its ends the junction is not consistent with the germline gene, which may arise from a read error. The rearrangement uses TRBV14 and TRBJ2-7; no definite D call. The CDR3 is 12 residues long. Per germline, CDR1 SGHDN and CDR2 FVKESK. CDR3 nucleotides: TGTGGCAGCAAAGGCTACGTCGGGGAGCAGTACTTC. Protein sequence: CGSKGYVGEQYF.

This clonotype has at least ten counts. DNA of the CDR3: TGTGCCAGCAGTCCGGGACAGAAAAACATTCAGTACTTC. Residues: CASSPGQKNIQYF. This sequence joins TRBV12-3 or TRBV12-4 and TRBJ2-4; 7 positions match TRBD1. The CDR3 extends over 13 amino acids. Losses at the gene ends were 5 bases for V and 4 bases for J; bases not matched to a gene: 2.

As regards this clonotype: A clone one base away is much larger, so this may be a read error. The genes are TRBV2 and TRBJ2-5; 9 nucleotides line up with TRBD2. Germline CDR1 SNHLY, CDR2 FYNNEI. CDR3 length: 16 residues. CDR3 nucleotide sequence: TGTGCCAGCAGTGAAGGAGCGGGGGGTCCCCAAGAGGCCCAGTACTTC. It specifies CASSEGAGGPQEAQYF.